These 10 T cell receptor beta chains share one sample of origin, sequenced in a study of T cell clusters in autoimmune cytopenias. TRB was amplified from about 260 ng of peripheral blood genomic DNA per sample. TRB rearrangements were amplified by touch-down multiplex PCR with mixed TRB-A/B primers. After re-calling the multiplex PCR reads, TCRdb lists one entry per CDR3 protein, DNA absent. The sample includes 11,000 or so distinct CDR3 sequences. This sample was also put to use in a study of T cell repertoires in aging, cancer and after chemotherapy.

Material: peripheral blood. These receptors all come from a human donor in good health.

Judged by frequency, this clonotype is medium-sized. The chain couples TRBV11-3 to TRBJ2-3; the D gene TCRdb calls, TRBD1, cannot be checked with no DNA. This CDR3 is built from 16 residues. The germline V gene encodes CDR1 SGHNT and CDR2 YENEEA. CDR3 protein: CASSAIIPGHTDTQYF.

CDR3 protein: CASSLGLNVETQYF. The chain employs TRBV5-5 and TRBJ2-5. The CDR3 is 14 amino acids. CDR1 is SGHKS and CDR2 is YYEKEE in the germline V gene (reference sequence). The full variable domain, with the rest looked up from reference TRBV5-5 and TRBJ2-5, is DAGVTQSPTHLIKTRGQQVTLRCSPISGHKSVSWYQQVLGQGPQFIFQYYEKEERGRGNFPDRFSARQFPNYSSELNVNALLLGDSALYLCASSLGLNVETQYFGPGTRLLVL.

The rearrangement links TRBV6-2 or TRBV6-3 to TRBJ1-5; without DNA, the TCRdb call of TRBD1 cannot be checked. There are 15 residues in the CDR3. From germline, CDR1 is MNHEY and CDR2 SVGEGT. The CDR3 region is CASSYRAQGSQPQHF.

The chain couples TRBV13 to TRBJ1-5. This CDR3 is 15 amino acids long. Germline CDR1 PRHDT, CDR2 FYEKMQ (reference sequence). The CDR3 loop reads CASSQSGLANQPQHF.

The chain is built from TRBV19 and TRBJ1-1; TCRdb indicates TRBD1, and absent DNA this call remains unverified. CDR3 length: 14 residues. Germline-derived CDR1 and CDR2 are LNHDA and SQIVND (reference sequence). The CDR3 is CASSPRGLHTEAFF.

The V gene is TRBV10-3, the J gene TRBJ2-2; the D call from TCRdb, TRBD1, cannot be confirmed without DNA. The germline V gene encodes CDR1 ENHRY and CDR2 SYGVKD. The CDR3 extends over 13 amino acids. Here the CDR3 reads CAIGQGPTGELFF.

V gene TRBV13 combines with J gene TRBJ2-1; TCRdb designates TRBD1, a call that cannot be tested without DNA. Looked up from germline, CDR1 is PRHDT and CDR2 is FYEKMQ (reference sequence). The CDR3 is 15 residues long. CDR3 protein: CASSWGQETYNEQFF.

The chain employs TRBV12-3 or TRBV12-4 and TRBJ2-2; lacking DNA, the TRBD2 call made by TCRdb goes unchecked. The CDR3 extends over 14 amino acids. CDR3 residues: CASSLAQWGVELFF.

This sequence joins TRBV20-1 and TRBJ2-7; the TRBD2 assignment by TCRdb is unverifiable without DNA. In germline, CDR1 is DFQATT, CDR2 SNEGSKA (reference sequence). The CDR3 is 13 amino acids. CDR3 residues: CSAGDSGSYEQYF.

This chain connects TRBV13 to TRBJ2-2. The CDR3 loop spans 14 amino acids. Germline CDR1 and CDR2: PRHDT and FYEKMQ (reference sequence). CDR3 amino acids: CASSFIGVNGELFF.